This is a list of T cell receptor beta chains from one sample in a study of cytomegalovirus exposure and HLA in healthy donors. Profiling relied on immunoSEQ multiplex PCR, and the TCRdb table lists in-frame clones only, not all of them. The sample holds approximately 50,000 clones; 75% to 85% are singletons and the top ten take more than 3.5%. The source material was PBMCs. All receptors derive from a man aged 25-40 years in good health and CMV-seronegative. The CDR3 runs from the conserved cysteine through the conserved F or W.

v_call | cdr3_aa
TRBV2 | CASSETGASYEQYF
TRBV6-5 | CASSPPGSEKLFF
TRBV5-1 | CASRTSGRAGVRNEQFF
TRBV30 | CAWSLHSGIGGEQFF
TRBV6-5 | CASSYSAGDYGYTF
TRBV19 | CASSIDRGDEKLFF
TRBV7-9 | CASSRGQETQYF
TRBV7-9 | CASSLLAGGTNEQFF
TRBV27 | CASMPLTDLRGQYF
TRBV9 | CASSVDGTSRVGPQYF
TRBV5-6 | CASSFAQIRRYTF
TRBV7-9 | CASGSLREGPETQYF
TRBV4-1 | CASSQDRRGGEQYF
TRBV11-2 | CASSFEPEYGYTF
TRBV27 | CASSKWGTTNYGYTF
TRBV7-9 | CASSSRQGRSIQYF
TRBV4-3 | CASSQDRPGSEKLFF
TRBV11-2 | CASSLASAEAFF
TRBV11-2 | CASSTSGRGDYGYTF
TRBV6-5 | CASSYEQASSYEQYF
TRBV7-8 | CASSLEPAGTYNEQFF
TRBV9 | CASSAVALGTDTQYF
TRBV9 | CASSVAGTSGDNEQFF
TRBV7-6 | CASSSGTGGRRAGNTIYF
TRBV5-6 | CASTLAPPQYSPLHF
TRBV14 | CASSHAGTKSPLHF
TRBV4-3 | CASSIQGGNTEAFF
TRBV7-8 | CASSLEFGETQYF
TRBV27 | CAGARGAGDTQYF
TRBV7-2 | CASSLGRLGDTQYF
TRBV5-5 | CASSLPNFRTGGHEQYF
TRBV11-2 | CASSLAGTLYNSPLHF
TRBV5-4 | CASSVLQGQGAYGYTF
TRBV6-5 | CASRRAGAITDTQYF
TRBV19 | CASSFQATQSYEQYF
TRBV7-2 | CASSPRGGVTNYGYTF
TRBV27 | CASSLGGTYEQYF
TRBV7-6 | CASAPLPGRETQYF
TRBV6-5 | CASSYPSGEQFF